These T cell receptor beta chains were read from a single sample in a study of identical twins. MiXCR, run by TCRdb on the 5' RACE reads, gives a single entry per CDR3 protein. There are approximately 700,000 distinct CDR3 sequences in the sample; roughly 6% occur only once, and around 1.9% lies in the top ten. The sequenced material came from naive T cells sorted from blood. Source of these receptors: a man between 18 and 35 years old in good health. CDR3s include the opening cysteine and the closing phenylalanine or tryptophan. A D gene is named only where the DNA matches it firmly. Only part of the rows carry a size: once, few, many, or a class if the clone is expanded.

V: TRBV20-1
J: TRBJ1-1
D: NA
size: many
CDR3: CSATGDAGKAFF
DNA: TGCAGTGCTACTGGGGACGCAGGGAAAGCTTTCTTT

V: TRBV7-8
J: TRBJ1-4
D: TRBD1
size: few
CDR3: CASSLPPTGEYEKLFF
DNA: TGTGCCAGCAGCCTCCCACCGACAGGGGAGTATGAAAAACTGTTTTTT

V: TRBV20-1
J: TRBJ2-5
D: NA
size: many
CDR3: CSAIKRAYQETQYF
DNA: TGCAGTGCTATCAAACGGGCCTACCAAGAGACCCAGTACTTC

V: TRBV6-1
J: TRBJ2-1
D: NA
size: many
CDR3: CASSERDVSYNEQFF
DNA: TGTGCCAGCAGTGAAAGGGACGTCTCCTACAATGAGCAGTTCTTC

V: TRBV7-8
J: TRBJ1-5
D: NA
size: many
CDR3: CASSLQGSGQPQHF
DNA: TGTGCCAGCAGCTTACAGGGGTCGGGTCAGCCCCAGCATTTT

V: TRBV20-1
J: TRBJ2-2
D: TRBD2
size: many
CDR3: CSATSATGELFF
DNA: TGCAGTGCCACTAGCGCTACCGGGGAGCTGTTTTTT

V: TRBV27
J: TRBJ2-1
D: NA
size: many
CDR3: CASQKGSHSSYNEQFF
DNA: TGTGCTTCACAAAAAGGGTCGCACAGCTCCTACAATGAGCAGTTCTTC

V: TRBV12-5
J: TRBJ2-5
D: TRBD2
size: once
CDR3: CASGLKTSGETQYF
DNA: TGTGCTAGTGGTTTAAAAACTAGCGGTGAGACCCAGTACTTC

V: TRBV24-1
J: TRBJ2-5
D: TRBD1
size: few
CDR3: CATSSRTGSETQYF
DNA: TGTGCCACCAGTTCCCGGACAGGGAGCGAGACCCAGTACTTC

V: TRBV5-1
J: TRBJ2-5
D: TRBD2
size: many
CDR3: CASSLAPSGQETQYF
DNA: TGCGCCAGCAGCTTGGCCCCTAGCGGGCAAGAGACCCAGTACTTC

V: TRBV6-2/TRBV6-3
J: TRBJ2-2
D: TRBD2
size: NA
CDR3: CASSTSGKSGELFF
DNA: TGTGCCAGCAGTACTAGCGGGAAGTCCGGGGAGCTGTTTTTT

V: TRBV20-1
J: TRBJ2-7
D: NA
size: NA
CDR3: CSANGNHEQYF
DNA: TGCAGTGCCAACGGGAACCACGAGCAGTACTTC

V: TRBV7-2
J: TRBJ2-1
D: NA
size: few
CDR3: CASSLEWSSYNEQFF
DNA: TGTGCCAGCAGCTTAGAGTGGAGCTCCTACAATGAGCAGTTCTTC

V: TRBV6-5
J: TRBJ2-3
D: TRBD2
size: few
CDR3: CASSYSASGRSDTQYF
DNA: TGTGCCAGCAGTTACTCCGCTAGCGGGAGATCAGATACGCAGTATTTT

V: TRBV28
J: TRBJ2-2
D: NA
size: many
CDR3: CASSARPLNTGELFF
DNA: TGTGCCAGCAGTGCCCGACCGTTGAACACCGGGGAGCTGTTTTTT

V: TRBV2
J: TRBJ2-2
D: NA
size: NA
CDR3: CASTMGAIGELFF
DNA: TGTGCCAGCACCATGGGGGCGATCGGGGAGCTGTTTTTT

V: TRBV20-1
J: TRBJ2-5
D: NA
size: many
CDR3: CSARDEAGGGYQETQYF
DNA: TGCAGTGCTAGAGATGAGGCAGGCGGAGGGTACCAAGAGACCCAGTACTTC

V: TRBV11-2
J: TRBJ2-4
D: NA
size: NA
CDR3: CASSLEEGAVKNIQYF
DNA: TGTGCCAGCAGCTTAGAGGAGGGGGCGGTCAAAAACATTCAGTACTTC

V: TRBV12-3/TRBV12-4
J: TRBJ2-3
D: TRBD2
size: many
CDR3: CASSLAIRGLARTDTQYF
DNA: TGTGCCAGCAGTTTAGCGATCCGGGGACTAGCTAGGACAGATACGCAGTATTTT

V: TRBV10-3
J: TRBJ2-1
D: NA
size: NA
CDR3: CAISETQGSTNEQFF
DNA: TGTGCCATCAGTGAAACACAGGGTAGTACCAATGAGCAGTTCTTC

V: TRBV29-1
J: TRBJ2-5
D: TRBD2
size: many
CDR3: CSVDSLAGAGETQYF
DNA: TGCAGCGTTGATTCTCTAGCGGGAGCGGGAGAGACCCAGTACTTC

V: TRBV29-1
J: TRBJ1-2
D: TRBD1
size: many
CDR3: CSVEGGQGGYTF
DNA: TGCAGCGTTGAGGGGGGACAGGGCGGCTACACCTTC

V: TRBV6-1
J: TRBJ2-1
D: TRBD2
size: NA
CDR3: CASGITSGVYNEQFF
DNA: TGTGCCAGCGGCATTACTAGCGGGGTTTACAATGAGCAGTTCTTC